The subject of this entry is one T cell receptor (beta chain). These data originate in a study of CXCR3-negative and CXCR3-positive naive CD8 T cells. Germline V CDR1 and CDR2: DFQATT, SNEGSKA (reference sequence). The CDR3 runs to 16 residues. The TRB cDNA libraries were prepared by 5' RACE with UMI labels. TCRdb re-called the 5' RACE reads and gives one entry per CDR3 protein, without DNA. The sample data list 6,500 to 7,000 distinct CDR3 sequences. This chain uses TRBV20-1 with TRBJ2-3; TCRdb names TRBD1, which stays unverified in the absence of DNA. The sequence derives from a human donor in good health. Some clones in this sample may be carry-over from other donors' samples. Input material: naive CXCR3- CD8+ T cells from blood. Subset described: CD45RO-CCR7+CD27+CD95- naive CD8+ T cells lacking CXCR3 (TNR3-). The CDR3 spells CSARDPLADPRNTQYF.